These 15 T cell receptor beta chains were sequenced from one sample in a study of tumor-infiltrating lymphocytes in primary liver carcinoma. Making TCR beta cDNA involved 400 to 600 ng total RNA and a constant-region primer. Three-round nested multiplex PCR performed with slightly modified ARM-PCR produced the TCR beta libraries. PCR rounds one and two used TRBV1-TRBV30 forward primers with a C-beta reverse primer for around 9 cycles each. TCRdb itself ran the multiplex PCR reads through MiXCR, one entry per CDR3 protein. The sample has about 22,000 distinct CDR3 sequences; around 82% are singletons. Scientists recovered RNA and DNA together from approximately 20-30 mg of unsorted bulk tissue. The sample comprised liver tumor tissue from sampling region 2. As to subset: tumor region T2, inferior pole. These receptors were taken from a woman aged 30 to 39 with primary liver carcinoma and hepatitis B virus infection.

About this clonotype itself: An end of the junction differs from the germline gene, which may be a read error. The J gene is TRBJ1-1, the V gene TRBV7-9, with TRBD1 matching over 8 bases. This CDR3 has 13 residues. Germline V gene lookup returns CDR1 SEHNR and CDR2 FQNEAQ (reference sequence). CDR3 coding DNA: TGTACCAGCAGCTTCGGACAGGGCGATGAAGCTTTCTTT. This gives the protein CTSSFGQGDEAFF.

By share, this clonotype ranks as medium-sized (0.01 to 0.1%). The genes are TRBV5-4 and TRBJ2-1; tentative D call: TRBD2 (5 bases). CDR1 and CDR2 from the germline V gene are SGHNT and YYREEE (reference sequence). The CDR3 is 13 amino acids. V was trimmed by 7 bases and J by 3 bases, leaving 11 bases between them. The CDR3 bases are TGTGCCAGCCGCCTGGGGAGCTACAATGAGCAGTTCTTC. This translates into CASRLGSYNEQFF.

About this clonotype itself: An end of the junction differs from the germline gene, which may be a read error. The rearrangement uses TRBV11-2 and TRBJ2-3, with D perhaps being TRBD1 or TRBD2 (7 bases each). The CDR3 length is 16 residues. In germline, CDR1 is SGHAT, CDR2 FQNNGV. The DNA of the CDR3 is TGTGTCAGCAGTCGCAGGGGGGGCCTAGGCACAGATACGCAGTTTTTT. Translated: CVSSRRGGLGTDTQFF.

As to this clonotype: One end of the junction is discordant with germline, which a read error may explain. The V gene is TRBV6-1, the J gene TRBJ2-2; D may correspond to TRBD1 or TRBD2 (6 bases each). This CDR3 has 19 residues. Germline lookup yields CDR1 MNHNS and CDR2 SASEGT. The CDR3 DNA is TGCGCCAGCAGTGAAACCCTTCCCGGGGGCGCCGCGAACATCGGGGTGCTGTTTTTT. Encoded protein: CASSETLPGGAANIGVLFF.

Regarding this clonotype: The CDR3 does not end in the conserved phenylalanine or tryptophan, so this is likely a read error. No DNA is shown, since the ends of the CDR3 on it are uncertain; the CDR3 is the one TCRdb lists. The chain couples TRBV6-1 to TRBJ1-4; the D call of TRBD1 is as the table states it, not checked on the DNA. Germline CDR1 MNHNS, CDR2 SASEGT. The CDR3 has 14 amino acids, counting both end residues. CDR3: CASRDQGDREKLSL.

Concerning this clonotype: At one of its ends the junction is not consistent with the germline gene, which may arise from a read error. The gene calls are TRBV11-2 and TRBJ2-3; D gene unclear. Per germline, CDR1 SGHAT and CDR2 FQNNGV. The CDR3 spans 15 residues. CDR3 sequence (DNA): TGTGTCAGCAGCTTTGAGGCTTCTAGCACAGATACGCAGTATTTT. It yields the protein CVSSFEASSTDTQYF.

Turning to this clonotype: One end of the junction fails to match germline, which may point to a read error. This CDR3 is CASSTDMRLTQYF. As DNA, the CDR3 is TGCGCCAGCAGTACCGACATGAGGCTGACCCAGTACTTC. The rearrangement joins TRBV6-5 to TRBJ2-5; the D is unclear. Germline V gives CDR1 MNHEY, CDR2 SVGAGI. This CDR3 spans 13 amino acids.

As regards this clonotype: A junction end diverges from the germline sequence, so it may reflect a read error. The chain joins TRBV7-9 to TRBJ2-7, with a weak D call TRBD1 (5 bases). The CDR3 is 12 amino acids. CDR1 is SEHNR and CDR2 is FQNEAQ in the germline V gene (reference sequence). The CDR3 DNA is TGTACCAGCAGCTTAGTTGCAGGGGAGCAGTACTTC. Translation gives CTSSLVAGEQYF.

In regard to this clonotype: At one end, the junction sequence differs from germline, possibly due to a read error. The chain has TRBV11-2 and TRBJ2-3; weak D call: TRBD2 (7 bases). CDR3 size: 16 residues. Per the germline V gene, CDR1 is SGHAT and CDR2 is FQNNGV. CDR3 residues: CASSRRGGLSIDTQYF. CDR3 sequence (DNA): TGTGCCAGTAGTCGTAGGGGGGGCCTAAGCATAGATACGCAGTATTTT.

Regarding this clonotype: One end of the junction is discordant with germline, which a read error may explain. This chain links TRBV11-2 with TRBJ2-5; no clear D gene. CDR3 length: 16 amino acids. Germline loops: CDR1 SGHAT, CDR2 FQNNGV. The CDR3 DNA sequence: TGTGCCAGCAGCCAAATTCCTGGCGTGTGGAAAGAGACCCAATACTTC. It is translated as CASSQIPGVWKETQYF.

On this clonotype: Because it lacks the conserved phenylalanine or tryptophan at the end, this CDR3 is likely a read error. The V gene is TRBV11-2, the J gene TRBJ2-3; 10 bases are a match to TRBD2. The CDR3 is 15 residues long. Germline V lookup: CDR1 SGHAT, CDR2 FQNNGV. In nucleotides, the CDR3 is TGTGCCAGCAGCTCAGGAAGCGGGAGGGCGGATATGCAGTATATT. Translated, it gives CASSSGSGRADMQYI.

On this clonotype: Because it lacks the conserved phenylalanine or tryptophan at the end, this CDR3 is likely a read error. The V and J genes are TRBV7-8 and TRBJ2-1, with 9 bases matching TRBD2. In germline, CDR1 is SGHVS, CDR2 FQNEAQ. This CDR3 is built from 16 residues. V lost 3 bases and J lost 5; bases outside the gene matches: 8. CDR3 in DNA: TGTGCCAGCAGCTTGATCCCGGGACTAGCAGACAATGAGCAGTTCTAC. This codes for CASSLIPGLADNEQFY.

In this sample, this clonotype turned up many times. J is TRBJ1-1 and V is TRBV28; no clear D gene. The length of the CDR3 is 13 residues. V lost 9 bases and J lost 5, with 16 bases in between. Looked up from germline, CDR1 is MDHEN and CDR2 is SYDVKM. The CDR3 here is CASLSARWTEAFF. CDR3 coding DNA: TGTGCCAGTTTATCAGCTAGGTGGACTGAAGCTTTCTTT.

This clonotype showed up many times. This may stem from a read error, because a much larger clone lies one nucleotide away. The rearrangement joins TRBV11-2 to TRBJ2-5; 7 nucleotides match TRBD1. The germline CDR1 and CDR2 sequences are SGHAT and FQNNGV. V was clipped by 5 bases and J by 1 base; unmatched bases: 7. The CDR3 has 15 amino acids. The CDR3 spells CASSSRTGLQETQYF. As DNA, the CDR3 is TGTGCCAGCAGCAGCAGGACAGGCCTCCAAGAGACCCAGTACTTC.

The chain is built from TRBV11-2 and TRBJ2-5; D is possibly TRBD1 (5 bases). The CDR3 is made up of 15 amino acids. V was cut by 3 bases and J by 5 bases, with 16 bases left in between. Germline-derived CDR1 and CDR2 are SGHAT and FQNNGV. The CDR3 DNA sequence: TGTGCCAGCAGCTTTTTGATGACAGTCACTGAGACCCAGTACTTC. Protein product: CASSFLMTVTETQYF.